These T cell receptor beta chains were read from a single sample in a study of PD-L1 blockade in urothelial cancer. Sequencing was performed with immunoSEQ multiplex PCR; in TCRdb, only in-frame clones are kept and a portion is missing. The sample consists of around 51,000 clones, approximately 83% of them appearing once. Sequences were derived from PBMCs, sampled around atezolizumab (anti-PD-L1) treatment. These receptors all come from a man aged 55 to 70 with urothelial cancer. CDR3s include the opening cysteine and the closing phenylalanine or tryptophan. D genes are given only for firm matches. Clone size is stated in some rows and not others, as once, few, many or a class when expanded.

>TRBD2|TRBV29-1|NA|TRBJ2-1
CSVGGGSLRSDEQFF
TGCAGCGTTGGGGGGGGATCGCTTAGGTCCGATGAGCAGTTCTTC
>TRBD1|TRBV15|once|TRBJ1-5
CATNRGLSSNQPQHF
TGTGCCACCAACAGGGGACTGTCTAGCAATCAGCCCCAGCATTTT
>TRBD2|TRBV7-7|NA|TRBJ2-7
CASSPSGIREQYF
TGTGCTAGCAGCCCAAGCGGGATTAGAGAGCAGTACTTC
>NA|TRBV6-5|NA|TRBJ2-5
CASSYGRVASVETQYF
TGTGCCAGCAGTTACGGGCGAGTAGCGAGTGTGGAGACCCAGTACTTC
>NA|TRBV28|NA|TRBJ2-2
CASSWVAWGANTGELFF
TGTGCCAGCAGTTGGGTGGCTTGGGGGGCGAACACCGGGGAGCTGTTTTTT
>NA|TRBV19|NA|TRBJ2-5
CASRPSVTIETQYF
TGTGCCAGTAGACCTAGTGTAACTATTGAGACCCAGTACTTC
>NA|TRBV18|NA|TRBJ1-1
CASSSGINTEAFF
TGTGCCAGCTCATCAGGGATTAACACTGAAGCTTTCTTT
>NA|TRBV5-1|NA|TRBJ1-5
CASSQSGDSNQPQHF
TGCGCCAGCAGTCAATCAGGTGATAGCAATCAGCCCCAGCATTTT
>NA|TRBV19|NA|TRBJ1-2
CASSLHSLNPLYGYTF
TGTGCCAGTAGTCTTCACTCGCTAAATCCCCTCTATGGCTACACCTTC
>TRBD2|TRBV5-1|NA|TRBJ2-3
CASSLIQRGAGGRADTQYF
TGCGCCAGCAGCTTGATTCAGAGGGGAGCGGGGGGGCGCGCAGATACGCAGTATTTT
>NA|TRBV10-3|NA|TRBJ2-1
CATGAGWNEQFF
TGTGCCACAGGGGCTGGGTGGAATGAGCAGTTCTTC
>TRBD2|TRBV5-1|NA|TRBJ2-2
CASNLAGGPGELFF
TGCGCCAGCAATTTAGCGGGGGGCCCCGGGGAGCTGTTTTTT
>NA|TRBV7-9|NA|TRBJ2-7
CASSPPRWAGNSYEQYF
TGTGCCAGCAGCCCCCCCAGGTGGGCGGGTAACTCCTACGAGCAGTACTTC
>NA|TRBV4-2|NA|TRBJ1-1
CASSQDWQGHDTEAFF
TGTGCCAGCAGCCAAGATTGGCAGGGGCACGACACTGAAGCTTTCTTT
>TRBD2|TRBV2|NA|TRBJ2-1
CASKGVGTSGTNEQFF
TGTGCCAGCAAGGGAGTTGGGACTAGCGGAACCAATGAGCAGTTCTTC
>NA|TRBV5-1|NA|TRBJ2-3
CASKRTSTDTQYF
TGCGCCAGCAAGAGAACTAGCACAGATACGCAGTATTTT
>TRBD2|TRBV5-5|NA|TRBJ2-5
CASSLGTSGSQETQYF
TGTGCCAGCAGCTTGGGGACTAGCGGGAGCCAAGAGACCCAGTACTTC
>NA|TRBV28|NA|TRBJ1-2
CASMTAVGYTF
TGTGCCAGCATGACAGCTGTCGGCTACACCTTC
>NA|TRBV5-5|NA|TRBJ2-1
CASSPSSVGADEQFF
TGTGCCAGCAGCCCCTCCTCCGTAGGGGCGGATGAGCAGTTCTTC
>NA|TRBV4-2|NA|TRBJ2-1
CASSQPPSGNEQFF
TGTGCCAGCAGCCAGCCCCCGTCGGGGAATGAGCAGTTCTTC
>TRBD1|TRBV28|NA|TRBJ1-1
CASSLGTGEAFF
TGTGCCAGCAGTTTAGGGACAGGAGAAGCTTTCTTT
>NA|TRBV7-9|NA|TRBJ2-7
CASSWTLWGFMKYEQYF
TGTGCCAGCAGCTGGACACTTTGGGGTTTTATGAAGTACGAGCAGTACTTC
>TRBD1|TRBV9|NA|TRBJ2-7
CASSPSGTGTLEQYF
TGTGCCAGCAGCCCGTCCGGGACAGGCACCCTCGAGCAGTACTTC
>TRBD2|TRBV7-3|NA|TRBJ2-1
CASSPGGYNEQFF
TGTGCCAGCAGCCCGGGGGGGTACAATGAGCAGTTCTTC
>NA|TRBV5-1|NA|TRBJ2-1
CASSARTIGGGRSYEQFF
TGCGCCAGCAGCGCACGGACTATAGGGGGCGGCAGGAGCTATGAGCAGTTCTTC
>NA|TRBV30|few|TRBJ1-5
CAWDQGPNQPQHF
TGTGCCTGGGACCAGGGTCCCAATCAGCCCCAGCATTTT
>NA|TRBV7-9|NA|TRBJ1-3
CASSSLLPLGGSGNTIYF
TGTGCCAGCAGCTCTCTACTGCCCCTGGGCGGGTCTGGAAACACCATATATTTT
>TRBD2|TRBV9|NA|TRBJ2-7
CASSPGLGSYEQYF
TGTGCCAGCAGCCCCGGACTAGGCTCCTACGAGCAGTACTTC
>TRBD1|TRBV5-1|NA|TRBJ2-3
CASRGGGGILDTQYF
TGCGCCAGTCGAGGGGGCGGTGGAATTCTAGATACGCAGTATTTT
>NA|TRBV2|NA|TRBJ1-1
CASNLDGNTEAFF
TGTGCCAGCAATTTAGATGGGAACACTGAAGCTTTCTTT
>TRBD1|TRBV30|NA|TRBJ2-7
CALSTGGLNEQYF
TGTGCCCTTTCGACAGGGGGCTTAAACGAGCAGTACTTC
>TRBD1|TRBV27|NA|TRBJ2-7
CASSFRGLHEQYF
TGTGCCAGCAGTTTCAGGGGGCTCCACGAGCAGTACTTC
>TRBD1|TRBV6-1|NA|TRBJ2-7
CASSEQGVRLYEQYF
TGTGCCAGCAGTGAACAGGGGGTTCGTCTCTACGAGCAGTACTTC
>NA|TRBV6-5|once|TRBJ1-1
CASTNGGDANTEAFF
TGTGCCAGCACTAACGGGGGGGACGCGAACACTGAAGCTTTCTTT
>TRBD2|TRBV12-5|NA|TRBJ2-3
CASGLRLAGGTDTQYF
TGTGCTAGTGGTTTGAGGTTAGCGGGGGGCACAGATACGCAGTATTTT
>NA|TRBV5-6|NA|TRBJ2-7
CASSLRQGYEQYF
TGTGCCAGCAGCTTGCGGCAGGGCTACGAGCAGTACTTC
>NA|TRBV30|NA|TRBJ1-5
CAWSEVFYSNQPQHF
TGTGCCTGGAGTGAAGTGTTCTATAGCAATCAGCCCCAGCATTTT
>TRBD2|TRBV7-9|NA|TRBJ2-7
CASSLSSGRGSSYEQYF
TGTGCCAGCAGCTTATCTAGCGGGAGGGGTAGCTCCTACGAGCAGTACTTC
>TRBD2|TRBV30|NA|TRBJ2-1
CAWSPRFGTSGRDEQFF
TGTGCCTGGAGCCCAAGGTTCGGGACTAGCGGGAGGGATGAGCAGTTCTTC
>TRBD2|TRBV5-8|NA|TRBJ2-3
CAAGGVGLWEGTDTQYF
TGTGCCGCCGGGGGGGTGGGCCTCTGGGAAGGCACAGATACGCAGTATTTT
>NA|TRBV10-1|few|TRBJ1-1
CASSESGGATEAFF
TGCGCCAGCAGTGAGTCTGGAGGCGCCACTGAAGCTTTCTTT
>NA|TRBV18|few|TRBJ1-1
CASSRTKGTEAFF
TGTGCCAGCTCAAGAACTAAGGGGACTGAAGCTTTCTTT
>NA|TRBV6-1|NA|TRBJ1-2
CASSEETGKKDGYTF
TGTGCCAGCAGTGAAGAAACCGGGAAGAAGGACGGCTACACCTTC
>NA|TRBV12-5|NA|TRBJ2-1
CASALGQLYNEQFF
TGTGCTAGTGCTCTGGGACAACTATACAATGAGCAGTTCTTC
>NA|TRBV30|NA|TRBJ2-1
CAWSGTYYNEQFF
TGTGCCTGGAGTGGGACATACTACAATGAGCAGTTCTTC